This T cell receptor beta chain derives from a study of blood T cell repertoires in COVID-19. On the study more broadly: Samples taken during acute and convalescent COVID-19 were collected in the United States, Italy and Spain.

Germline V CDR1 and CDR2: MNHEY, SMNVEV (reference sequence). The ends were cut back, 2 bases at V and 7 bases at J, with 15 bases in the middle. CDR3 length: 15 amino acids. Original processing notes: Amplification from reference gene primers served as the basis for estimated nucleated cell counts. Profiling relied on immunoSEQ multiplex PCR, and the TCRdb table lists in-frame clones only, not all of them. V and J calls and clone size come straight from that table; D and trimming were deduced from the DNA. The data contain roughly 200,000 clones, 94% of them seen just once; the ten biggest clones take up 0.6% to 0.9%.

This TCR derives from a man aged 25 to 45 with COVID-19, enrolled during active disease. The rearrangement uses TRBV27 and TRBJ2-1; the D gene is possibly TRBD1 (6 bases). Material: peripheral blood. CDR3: CASSLAGTQGNEQFF. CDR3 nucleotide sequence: TGTGCCAGCAGTTTAGCCGGGACCCAGGGGAATGAGCAGTTCTTC.